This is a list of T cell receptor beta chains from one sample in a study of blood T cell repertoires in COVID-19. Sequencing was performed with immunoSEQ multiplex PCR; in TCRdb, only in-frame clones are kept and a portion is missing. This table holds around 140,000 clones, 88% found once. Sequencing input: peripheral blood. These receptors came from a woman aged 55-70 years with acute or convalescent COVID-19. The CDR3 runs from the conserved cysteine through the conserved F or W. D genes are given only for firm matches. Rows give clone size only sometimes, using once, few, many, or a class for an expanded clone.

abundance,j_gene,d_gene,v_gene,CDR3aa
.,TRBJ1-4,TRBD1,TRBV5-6,CASSQTGVEKLFF
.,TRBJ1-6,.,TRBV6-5,CASSYASYNSPLHF
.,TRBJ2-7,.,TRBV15,CATSRQRGFGQYF
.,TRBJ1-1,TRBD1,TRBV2,CASSTTGRNTEAFF
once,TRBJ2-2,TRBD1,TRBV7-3,CASSSLPHGRGTGELFF
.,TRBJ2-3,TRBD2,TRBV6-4,CASSPGLSTDTQYF
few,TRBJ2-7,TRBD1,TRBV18,CASSLDRGRQYF
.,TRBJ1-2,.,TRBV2,CASGSVSLYGYTF
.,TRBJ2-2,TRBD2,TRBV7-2,CASRRPSLAGGDTGELFF
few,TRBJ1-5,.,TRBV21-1,CASSKKTGEGQPQHF
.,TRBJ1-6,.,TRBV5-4,CASSLKQGGNSPLHF
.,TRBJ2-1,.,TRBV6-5,CASSHRQVLSNEQFF
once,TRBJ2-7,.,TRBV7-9,CASSYSDWEQYF
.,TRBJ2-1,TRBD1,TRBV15,CATSYDRGVLDEQFF
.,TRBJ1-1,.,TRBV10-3,CAISDPIPGATEAFF
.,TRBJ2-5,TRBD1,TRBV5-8,CASSQGQGGETQYF
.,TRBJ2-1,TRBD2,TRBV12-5,CASGLTLAGHEQFF
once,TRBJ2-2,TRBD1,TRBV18,CASSPRDSTTGELFF
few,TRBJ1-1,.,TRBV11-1,CASSLDRGGTEAFF
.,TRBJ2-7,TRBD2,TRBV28,CASSSPTSGGKRYEQYF
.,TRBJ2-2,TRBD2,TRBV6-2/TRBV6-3,CASSYSWGLARVAGELFF
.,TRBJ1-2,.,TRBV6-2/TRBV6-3,CASSSQHFNYGYTF
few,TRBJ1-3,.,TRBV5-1,CASRTGTSGNTIYF
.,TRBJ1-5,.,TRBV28,CASTRAGGASNQPQHF
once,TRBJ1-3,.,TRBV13,CASSSPSHSSGNTIYF
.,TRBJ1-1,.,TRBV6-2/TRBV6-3,CASSRREATEAFF
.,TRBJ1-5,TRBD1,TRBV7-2,CASRKDRDPNQPQHF
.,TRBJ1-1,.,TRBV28,CASSWRRDEAFF
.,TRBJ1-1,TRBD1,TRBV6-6,CASSYSSRQGGFF
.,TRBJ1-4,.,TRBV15,CATSKPGGLSNEKLFF
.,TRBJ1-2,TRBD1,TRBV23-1,CASSQPLTGFYGYTF
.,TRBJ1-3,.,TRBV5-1,CASSGTDGNTIYF
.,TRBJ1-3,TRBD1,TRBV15,CATSRPTGTGGKGGGNTIYF
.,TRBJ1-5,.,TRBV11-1,CASSLDRNQPQHF
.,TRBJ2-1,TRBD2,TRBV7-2,CASSSSSGLAGGEQFF
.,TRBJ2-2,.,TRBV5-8,CASSLGPDRVYTGELFF
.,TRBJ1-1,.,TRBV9,CASSVSGQNTEAFF
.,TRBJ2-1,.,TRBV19,CASSPKGLPQQFF
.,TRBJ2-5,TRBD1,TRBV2,CASSPVPGTGGETQYF
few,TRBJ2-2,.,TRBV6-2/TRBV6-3,CASSYPGDGELFF
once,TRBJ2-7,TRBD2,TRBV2,CASSPTSGGVYEQYF
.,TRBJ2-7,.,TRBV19,CASSPGVGRYEQYF
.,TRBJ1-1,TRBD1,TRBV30,CALQGASDTEAFF
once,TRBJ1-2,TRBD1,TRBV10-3,CAISVQGASHGYTF
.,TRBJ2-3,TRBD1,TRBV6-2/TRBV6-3,CASSWTGSSTDTQYF
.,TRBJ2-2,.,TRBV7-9,CASSFGGGLTGELFF
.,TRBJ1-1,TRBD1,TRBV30,CAWGTGMNTEAFF
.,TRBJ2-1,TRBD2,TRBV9,CASSSGLAVENEQFF